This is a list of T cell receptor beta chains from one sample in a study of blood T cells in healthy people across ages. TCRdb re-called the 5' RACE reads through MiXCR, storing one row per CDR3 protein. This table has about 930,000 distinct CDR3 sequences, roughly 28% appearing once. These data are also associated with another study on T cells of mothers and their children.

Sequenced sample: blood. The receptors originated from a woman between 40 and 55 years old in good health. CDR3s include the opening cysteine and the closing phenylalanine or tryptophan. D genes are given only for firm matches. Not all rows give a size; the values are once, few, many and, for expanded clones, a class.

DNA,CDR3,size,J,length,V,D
TGTGCCACCAGCAGGGCTTTTGAAGCCGATACGCAGTATTTT,CATSRAFEADTQYF,few,TRBJ2-3,14,TRBV15,-
TGTGCCAGCAGCCAAAAGGACAGAGCGTGGGAGACCCAGTACTTC,CASSQKDRAWETQYF,-,TRBJ2-5,15,TRBV3-1,-
TGTGCCAGCAGCCATGAGGCTAGCGGGGGGAAGAGAGAGCAGTACTTC,CASSHEASGGKREQYF,many,TRBJ2-7,16,TRBV3-1,TRBD2
TGTGCCAGCAGCCCCCACGGCGGGGGATTACGGACAGATACGCAGTATTTT,CASSPHGGGLRTDTQYF,few,TRBJ2-3,17,TRBV7-2,TRBD2
TGTGCCAGCAGCACACGGGGGTACGACGAGCAGTACTTC,CASSTRGYDEQYF,many,TRBJ2-7,13,TRBV28,-
TGTGCCAGCAGTGAACCCCGGTCCCAGGGACCCACTGAAGCTTTCTTT,CASSEPRSQGPTEAFF,-,TRBJ1-1,16,TRBV25-1,-
TGTGCCAGCAGCTTGCCCCTAGCGGGGGAGGGATACAATGAGCAGTTCTTC,CASSLPLAGEGYNEQFF,many,TRBJ2-1,17,TRBV5-6,TRBD2
TGCGCCAGCAGCTTTATGGCAAGAGGCGATACGCAGTATTTT,CASSFMARGDTQYF,few,TRBJ2-3,14,TRBV5-1,-
TGTGCCAGTAGTATCTCCCCCAGGTCCAACCAAGAGACCCAGTACTTC,CASSISPRSNQETQYF,few,TRBJ2-5,16,TRBV19,-
TGCAGTGCTAGTTTCGGGACAGGGGACTACGAGCAGTACTTC,CSASFGTGDYEQYF,few,TRBJ2-7,14,TRBV20-1,TRBD1
TGCAGCGTTGAAGAGACGTCGGGGACGAGCACAGATACGCAGTATTTT,CSVEETSGTSTDTQYF,few,TRBJ2-3,16,TRBV29-1,-
TGTGCCGGCAGTTATACAGGGACCTATGGCTACACCTTC,CAGSYTGTYGYTF,-,TRBJ1-2,13,TRBV6-5,-
TGTGCCAGCCTACTGGGGAGGGACTATGGCTACACCTTC,CASLLGRDYGYTF,few,TRBJ1-2,13,TRBV28,-
TGCAGTGCTAGACCCGGCGGGGATTACAATGAGCAGTTCTTC,CSARPGGDYNEQFF,-,TRBJ2-1,14,TRBV20-1,-
TGTGCCACACATTACGGAGGGGGCAGTTATGGCTACACCTTC,CATHYGGGSYGYTF,-,TRBJ1-2,14,TRBV2,TRBD1
TGTGCCAGCAGTGCGGTGGACAGCTCCTACGAGCAGTACTTC,CASSAVDSSYEQYF,many,TRBJ2-7,14,TRBV12-3/TRBV12-4,-
TGTGCCAGCAGCCCGATGGGCGAGGAAGAGACCCAGTACTTC,CASSPMGEEETQYF,many,TRBJ2-5,14,TRBV7-9,-
TGTGCCAGCAGTTTGATCGCGGGAGGGGGAGAAGAGACCCAGTACTTC,CASSLIAGGGEETQYF,-,TRBJ2-5,16,TRBV12-3/TRBV12-4,TRBD2
TGTGCCAGCAGGGGACTAGCGGTGGACTACGAGCAGTACTTC,CASRGLAVDYEQYF,many,TRBJ2-7,14,TRBV6-1,TRBD2
TGTGCCAGCAGGGCTAGCGGGGTCTCCTACAATGAGCAGTTCTTC,CASRASGVSYNEQFF,-,TRBJ2-1,15,TRBV6-6,TRBD2
TGCGCCAGCACCGGAAGGGGGGCGAGTTCACCCCTCCACTTT,CASTGRGASSPLHF,many,TRBJ1-6,14,TRBV10-2,-
TGTGCCTGGGGTGAATACAATGAGCAGTTCTTC,CAWGEYNEQFF,-,TRBJ2-1,11,TRBV30,-
TGTGCCAGCAGTCCTTGGACAGCCACCAGGGACTATGGCTACACCTTC,CASSPWTATRDYGYTF,few,TRBJ1-2,16,TRBV27,-
TGTGCCAGCAGATTGGACAGCAATCAGCCCCAGCATTTT,CASRLDSNQPQHF,many,TRBJ1-5,13,TRBV6-6,-
TGCAGTGCGAGACCTGCAACTAATGAAAAACTGTTTTTT,CSARPATNEKLFF,few,TRBJ1-4,13,TRBV20-1,-
TGTGCCAGCTCCGAGACCCCGAATTACCACGACAGGGAGGGGTTATGGACTGAAGCTTTCTTT,CASSETPNYHDREGLWTEAFF,-,TRBJ1-1,21,TRBV18,TRBD1
TGTGCCAGCAGCCCCGGGCAACACGAGCAGTACTTC,CASSPGQHEQYF,many,TRBJ2-7,12,TRBV3-1,-
TGTGCCAGCAGCCCTCGAGGGACAACTAATGAAAAACTGTTTTTT,CASSPRGTTNEKLFF,-,TRBJ1-4,15,TRBV5-5,-
TGTGCCAGCAGCCAAGATGAGGGCAGGGTGGATGAAAAACTGTTTTTT,CASSQDEGRVDEKLFF,few,TRBJ1-4,16,TRBV4-2,-
TGCAGTTACGGGACTAGTAAAGAGACCCAGTACTTC,CSYGTSKETQYF,few,TRBJ2-5,12,TRBV20-1,TRBD2
TGCAGTGCTAGGAGGGACAGGGGGAAACATGGCTACACCTTC,CSARRDRGKHGYTF,many,TRBJ1-2,14,TRBV20-1,TRBD1
TGTGCCAGCAGTGAAGACAGGCACAATGAGCAGTTCTTC,CASSEDRHNEQFF,few,TRBJ2-1,13,TRBV2,-
TGTGCCACCAGCAGAGGGGGCCGGGGGTCGGGCAATGAGCAGTTCTTC,CATSRGGRGSGNEQFF,few,TRBJ2-1,16,TRBV15,-
TGCGCCAGCGGCCCACAGGCGAGCTCCTACAATGAGCAGTTCTTC,CASGPQASSYNEQFF,many,TRBJ2-1,15,TRBV4-1,-
TGTGCCAGCAGTGCCCAGGGTAGAGACTATGGCTACACCTTC,CASSAQGRDYGYTF,many,TRBJ1-2,14,TRBV2,-
TGTGCCAGCAGCCAAGGTAGTGCGGATCAGCCCCAGCATTTT,CASSQGSADQPQHF,few,TRBJ1-5,14,TRBV3-1,-
TGTGCCAGCCAGCCCAACGTGGCGGACGGGAGGAGCGGGTTCTTC,CASQPNVADGRSGFF,many,TRBJ2-1,15,TRBV10-3,TRBD2
TGTGCCAGCATGATTAGCGGGGGTACCTACAATGAGCAGTTCTTC,CASMISGGTYNEQFF,-,TRBJ2-1,15,TRBV2,TRBD2
TGTGCCAGCAGTTACAGGGGACAGGGGGCGGCGGGCTACACCTTC,CASSYRGQGAAGYTF,-,TRBJ1-2,15,TRBV6-5,TRBD1
TGCGCCAGCAGCCAAGGTCCAGGGGATAACTATGGCTACACCTTC,CASSQGPGDNYGYTF,many,TRBJ1-2,15,TRBV4-3,-
TGTGCCAGCAGTAGAAGACAGGGGGTCAGGAGCAATCAGCCCCAGCATTTT,CASSRRQGVRSNQPQHF,few,TRBJ1-5,17,TRBV2,TRBD1
TGCAGTGCCAAGGAGGTGGAGACCCAGTACTTC,CSAKEVETQYF,few,TRBJ2-5,11,TRBV20-1,-
TGTGCCAGCAAGACAGCTTACGAGCAGTACTTC,CASKTAYEQYF,many,TRBJ2-7,11,TRBV25-1,-
TGTGCCAGCAGTTTAGTTTGGCAGGGTAGGTACGAGCAGTACTTC,CASSLVWQGRYEQYF,many,TRBJ2-7,15,TRBV28,-
TGCAGTGCTCGACAGGGGAAGGCAAGTTTCTATGGCTACACCTTC,CSARQGKASFYGYTF,few,TRBJ1-2,15,TRBV20-1,TRBD1
TGCAGTGCCGCGACCACCGGACGTGCTGAAGCTTTCTTT,CSAATTGRAEAFF,-,TRBJ1-1,13,TRBV20-1,-
TGTGCCAGCAGTGAAGGGGGGTCCCACGAGCAGTACTTC,CASSEGGSHEQYF,many,TRBJ2-7,13,TRBV6-1,-
TGTGCCATCAGTGGCGTCAGCTCCTACAATGAGCAGTTCTTC,CAISGVSSYNEQFF,once,TRBJ2-1,14,TRBV10-3,-
TGCGCCAGCAGCTTGGCGGACAGGGCCCAACAAGAGACCCAGTACTTC,CASSLADRAQQETQYF,-,TRBJ2-5,16,TRBV5-1,TRBD1
TGTGCCAGCAGCCCGCACCGGGACAGCTATGGCTACACCTTC,CASSPHRDSYGYTF,few,TRBJ1-2,14,TRBV7-2,TRBD1
TGTGCCAGCATGGCTGGGGCAGCCTCCTACAATGAGCAGTTCTTC,CASMAGAASYNEQFF,-,TRBJ2-1,15,TRBV2,-